This T cell receptor (beta chain) was retrieved from a study of Ad26.COV2.S vaccination and SARS-CoV-2 variants. Measured with immunoSEQ multiplex PCR; TCRdb has only the in-frame clones, and not every one. This sample has 400,000 to 450,000 clones, with roughly 90% found just once. Treatment defined: over 15 received Ad26.COV2.S at low or high dose, single or two shots; about 5 received placebo; per-sample allocation not given. Each sample was drawn 63 days after the first injection (of vaccine or placebo). The CDR3 covers 14 residues. CDR1 and CDR2 from the germline V gene are SGHTA and FQGNSA. Deletions cut 3 bases from V and 1 base from J, with 9 bases between. For this clone: Different DNA sequences within this sample yield the same CDR3.

This sequence was found in a person between 18 and 65 years old who received the Ad26.COV2.S COVID-19 vaccine or a placebo. This sequence joins TRBV7-2 and TRBJ2-5, with D possibly TRBD1 on 5 matching bases. The source was peripheral blood, collected in a trial of Ad26.COV2.S vaccine versus placebo. The CDR3 sequence: CASSLGRAQETQYF. CDR3 DNA: TGTGCCAGCAGCTTGGGGCGAGCCCAAGAGACCCAGTACTTC.